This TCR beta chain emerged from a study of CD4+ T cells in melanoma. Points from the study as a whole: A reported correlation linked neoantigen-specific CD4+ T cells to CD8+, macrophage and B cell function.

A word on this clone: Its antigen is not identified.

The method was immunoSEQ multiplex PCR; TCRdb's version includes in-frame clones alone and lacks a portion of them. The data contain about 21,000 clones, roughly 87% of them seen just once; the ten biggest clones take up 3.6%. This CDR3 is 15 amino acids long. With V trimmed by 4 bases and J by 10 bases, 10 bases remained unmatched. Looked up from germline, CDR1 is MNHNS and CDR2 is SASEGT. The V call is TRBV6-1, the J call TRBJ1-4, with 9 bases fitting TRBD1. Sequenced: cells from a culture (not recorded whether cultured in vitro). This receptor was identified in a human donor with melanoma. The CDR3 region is CASSGVTGGGGKLFF. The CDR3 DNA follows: TGTGCCAGCAGTGGAGTTACAGGGGGCGGTGGAAAACTGTTTTTT.